This T cell receptor (beta chain) derives from a study of graft-versus-host responses after intestinal transplantation. For the study at large: Recipients got multivisceral, liver-intestinal, or isolated intestinal transplants.

Libraries were prepared by immunoSEQ multiplex PCR; TCRdb keeps only in-frame clonotypes and omits some of them. The table lists some 120,000 clones, approximately 90% of them singletons. A note on this clone: Its antigen is undetermined.

The germline V gene has CDR1 MNHEY and CDR2 SVGAGI. This CDR3 region has 13 residues. The V end lost 6 bases, the J end lost 8 bases, and 13 bases lay between the germline ends. The study's findings and limits: GvH clones were found in recipient marrow; some appeared first in ileum or blood. Graft-versus-host to host-versus-graft clonal ratios in allografts were high in patients with graft-donor T cell macrochimerism.

Sequencing was performed on unstimulated CD4+ T cells sorted from spleen or lymph node cells, taken before intestinal transplant. The rearrangement joins TRBV6-5 to TRBJ1-4; D is perhaps TRBD1 (5 bases). This receptor was taken from a human donor who received an intestinal transplant. CDR3 coding DNA: TGTGCCAGCAGGCGGCAGGGAAAGGAAAAACTGTTTTTT. Translation: CASRRQGKEKLFF.